This T cell receptor (beta chain) was captured by sequencing in a study of control samples from healthy donors and cancer patients. This CDR3 spans 15 amino acids. V was trimmed by 5 bases and J by 5 bases, leaving 16 bases between them. Germline CDR1 MGHRA, CDR2 YSYEKL. Libraries were prepared by immunoSEQ multiplex PCR; TCRdb keeps only in-frame clonotypes and omits some of them. The data hold about 110,000 clones, with around four fifths observed a single time. The sequencing input was blood. J is TRBJ1-3 and V is TRBV4-1, with D tentatively TRBD1 (5 bases). This clonotype was sampled from a man younger than 35 in good health. The CDR3 loop is CASSDQGAGRNTIYF. In nucleotides, the CDR3 is TGCGCCAGCAGCGACCAAGGGGCGGGCAGAAACACCATATATTTT.